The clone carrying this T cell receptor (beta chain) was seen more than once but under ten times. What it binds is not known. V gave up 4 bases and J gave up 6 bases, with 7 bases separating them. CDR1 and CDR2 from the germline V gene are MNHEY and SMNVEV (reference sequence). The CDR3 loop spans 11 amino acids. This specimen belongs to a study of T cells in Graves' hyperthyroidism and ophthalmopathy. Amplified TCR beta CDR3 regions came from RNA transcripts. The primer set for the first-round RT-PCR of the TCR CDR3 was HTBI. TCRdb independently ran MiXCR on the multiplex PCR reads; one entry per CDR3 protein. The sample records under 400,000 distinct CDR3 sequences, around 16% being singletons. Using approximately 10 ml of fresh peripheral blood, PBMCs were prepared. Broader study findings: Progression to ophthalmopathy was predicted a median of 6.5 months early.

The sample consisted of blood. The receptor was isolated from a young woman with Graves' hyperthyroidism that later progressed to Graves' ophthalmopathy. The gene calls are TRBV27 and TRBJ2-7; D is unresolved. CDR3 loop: CASSSLSEQYF. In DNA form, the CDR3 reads TGTGCCAGCAGTTCCCTGTCCGAGCAGTACTTC.